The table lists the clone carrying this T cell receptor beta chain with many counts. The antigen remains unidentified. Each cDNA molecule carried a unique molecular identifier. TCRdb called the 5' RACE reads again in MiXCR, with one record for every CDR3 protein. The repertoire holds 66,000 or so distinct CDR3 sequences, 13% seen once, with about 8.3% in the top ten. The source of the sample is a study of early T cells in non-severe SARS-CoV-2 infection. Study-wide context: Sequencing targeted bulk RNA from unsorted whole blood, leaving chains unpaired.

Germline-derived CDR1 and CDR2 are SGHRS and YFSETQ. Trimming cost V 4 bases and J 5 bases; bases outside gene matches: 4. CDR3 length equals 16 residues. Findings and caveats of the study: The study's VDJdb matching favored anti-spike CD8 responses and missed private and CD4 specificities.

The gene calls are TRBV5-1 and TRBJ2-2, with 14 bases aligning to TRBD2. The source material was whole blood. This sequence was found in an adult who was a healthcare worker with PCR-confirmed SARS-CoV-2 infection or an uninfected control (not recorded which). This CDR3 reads CASSPGTSGSTGELFF. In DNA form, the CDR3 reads TGCGCCAGCAGCCCAGGGACTAGCGGGAGTACCGGGGAGCTGTTTTTT.